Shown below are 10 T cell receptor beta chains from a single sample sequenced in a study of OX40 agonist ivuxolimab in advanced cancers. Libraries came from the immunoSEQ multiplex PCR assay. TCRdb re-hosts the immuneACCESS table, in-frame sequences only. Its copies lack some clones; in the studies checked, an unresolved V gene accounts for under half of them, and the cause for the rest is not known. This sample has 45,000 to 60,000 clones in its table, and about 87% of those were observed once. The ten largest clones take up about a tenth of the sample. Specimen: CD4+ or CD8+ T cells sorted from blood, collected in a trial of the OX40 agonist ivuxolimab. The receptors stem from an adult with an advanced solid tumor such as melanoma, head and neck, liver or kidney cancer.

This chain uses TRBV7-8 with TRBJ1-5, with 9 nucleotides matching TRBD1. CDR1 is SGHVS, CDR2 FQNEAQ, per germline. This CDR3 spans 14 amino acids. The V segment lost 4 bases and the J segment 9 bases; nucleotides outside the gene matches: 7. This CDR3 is CASSSMTGGPPQHF. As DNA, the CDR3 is TGTGCCAGCAGCTCGATGACAGGGGGTCCGCCCCAGCATTTT.

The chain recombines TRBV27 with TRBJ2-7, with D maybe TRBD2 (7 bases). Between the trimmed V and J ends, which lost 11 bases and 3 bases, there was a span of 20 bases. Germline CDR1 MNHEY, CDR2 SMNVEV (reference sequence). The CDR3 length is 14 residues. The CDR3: CAVFTGGRNYEQYF. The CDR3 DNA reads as TGTGCCGTTTTTACGGGGGGCAGAAACTACGAGCAGTACTTC.

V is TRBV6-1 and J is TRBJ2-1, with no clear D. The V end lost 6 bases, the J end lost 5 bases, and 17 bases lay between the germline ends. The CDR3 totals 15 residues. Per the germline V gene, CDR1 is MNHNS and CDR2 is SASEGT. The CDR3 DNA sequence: TGTGCCAGCAGCGAAACCGGGCTCATCAACAATGAGCAGTTCTTC. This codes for CASSETGLINNEQFF.

CDR3 loop: CASSLGGSGSYEQYF. The CDR3 region has the DNA TGTGCCAGCAGCTTAGGAGGTAGCGGGAGCTACGAGCAGTACTTC. V and J are TRBV13 and TRBJ2-7; 9 bases map to TRBD2. The CDR3 is made up of 15 amino acids. V lost 0 bases to trimming and J lost 3 bases; unmatched junction nucleotides: 3. Germline V lookup: CDR1 PRHDT, CDR2 FYEKMQ (reference sequence).

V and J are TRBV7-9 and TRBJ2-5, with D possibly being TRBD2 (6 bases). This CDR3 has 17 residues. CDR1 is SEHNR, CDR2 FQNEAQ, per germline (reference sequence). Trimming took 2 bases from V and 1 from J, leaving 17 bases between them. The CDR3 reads CASSLPPSADLQETQYF. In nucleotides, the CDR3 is TGTGCCAGCAGCTTACCCCCTAGCGCGGATCTCCAAGAGACCCAGTACTTC.

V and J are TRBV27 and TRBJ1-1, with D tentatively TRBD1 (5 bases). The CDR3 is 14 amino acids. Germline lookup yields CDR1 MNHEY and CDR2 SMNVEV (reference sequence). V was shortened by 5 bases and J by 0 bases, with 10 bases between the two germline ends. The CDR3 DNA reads TGTGCCAGCAGTCTGACAGTTATGAACACTGAAGCTTTCTTT. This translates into CASSLTVMNTEAFF.

In nucleotides, the CDR3 is TGCGCCAGCAGCTTCGACAGGGGAATTAACTATGGCTACACCTTC. Its translation: CASSFDRGINYGYTF. The chain is built from TRBV5-1 and TRBJ1-2; 8 nucleotides line up with TRBD1. Germline assignment: CDR1 SGHRS and CDR2 YFSETQ. J gave up 1 base and V 2 bases, and 4 bases lay outside the gene matches. This CDR3 is built from 15 residues.

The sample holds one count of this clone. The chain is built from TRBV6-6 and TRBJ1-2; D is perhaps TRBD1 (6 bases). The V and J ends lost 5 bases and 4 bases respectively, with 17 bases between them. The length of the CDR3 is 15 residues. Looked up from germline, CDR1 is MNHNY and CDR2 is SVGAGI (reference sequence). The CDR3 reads CASSLGTFSGYGYTF. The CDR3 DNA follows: TGTGCCAGCAGTCTGGGGACATTTTCTGGCTATGGCTACACCTTC.

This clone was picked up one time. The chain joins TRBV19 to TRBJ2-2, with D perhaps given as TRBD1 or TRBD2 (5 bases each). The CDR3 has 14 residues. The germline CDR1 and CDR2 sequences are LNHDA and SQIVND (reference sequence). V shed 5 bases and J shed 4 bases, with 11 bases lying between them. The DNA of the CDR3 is TGTGCCAGTAGTCCGGGACCCCTCACCGGGGAGCTGTTTTTT. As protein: CASSPGPLTGELFF.

CDR3 protein: CASSTGTSGRGGHNEQFF. In DNA form, the CDR3 reads TGTGCCAGTAGTACCGGGACTAGCGGGAGAGGGGGCCACAATGAGCAGTTCTTC. This chain links TRBV19 with TRBJ2-1, with 14 nucleotides matching TRBD2. The CDR3 spans 18 residues. Germline V CDR1 and CDR2: LNHDA, SQIVND (reference sequence). With V trimmed by 4 bases and J by 5 bases, 10 bases remained unmatched.